The subject of this entry is one T cell receptor beta chain. Blood draws occurred at baseline, cycle 4 day 1, and cycle 7 day 1. Libraries were prepared by immunoSEQ multiplex PCR; TCRdb keeps only in-frame clonotypes and omits some of them. The sample shows over 65,000 clones, 65% to 90% of them seen only once. This CDR3 has 15 residues. V gave up 4 bases and J gave up 3 bases, with 16 bases separating them. CDR1 is SGDLS and CDR2 is YYNGEE in the germline V gene. The data originate from a study of OX40 agonist ivuxolimab in advanced cancers. Study context: At about 82% male, the cohort had a mean age of roughly 60 years, ranging from about 23 to 79.

The sequences come from CD4+ or CD8+ T cells sorted from blood, collected in a trial of the OX40 agonist ivuxolimab. The sequence came from an adult with an advanced solid tumor such as melanoma, head and neck, liver or kidney cancer. The genes are TRBV9 and TRBJ2-5; TRBD1 is a possible D gene (7 bases). CDR3 residues: CASSRDSPGEETQYF. CDR3 nucleotide sequence: TGTGCCAGCAGCCGGGACAGTCCGGGGGAAGAGACCCAGTACTTC. Combining the CDR3 with reference TRBV9 and TRBJ2-5 gives the whole variable domain DSGVTQTPKHLITATGQRVTLRCSPRSGDLSVYWYQQSLDQGLQFLIQYYNGEERAKGNILERFSAQQFPDLHSELNLSSLELGDSALYFCASSRDSPGEETQYFGPGTRLLVL.